A selection of T cell receptor beta chains follows, all from one sample in a study of post-analysis software for immune sequencing data. TCRdb re-analysed the PCR reads in MiXCR, keeping a single row per CDR3 protein. This sample yields about 770,000 distinct CDR3 sequences, of which about 45% are seen a single time; roughly 5% belongs to the top ten. Sequencing was performed on blood. Receptors were obtained from a girl between 5 and 17 years old with multiple sclerosis. CDR3s include the opening cysteine and the closing phenylalanine or tryptophan. A D gene is named only where the DNA matches it firmly. Size is omitted from some rows. Given values are once, few, many or a class for expanded clones.

V	J	D	size	DNA	CDR3
TRBV6-6	TRBJ1-2	TRBD1	NA	TGTGCCAGCAGTAAAGGGGGCGTTGGCTATGGCTACACCTTC	CASSKGGVGYGYTF
TRBV7-6	TRBJ1-5	TRBD1	few	TGTGCCAGCAGCACCGGGACAGGGGTCAATCAGCCCCAGCATTTT	CASSTGTGVNQPQHF
TRBV12-3/TRBV12-4	TRBJ2-2	NA	few	TGTGCCAGCGGAATTAGCGTCAATGAGCAGTTCTTT	CASGISVNEQFF
TRBV7-3	TRBJ2-3	TRBD2	few	TGTGCCAGCAGCTTGGGACTAGCGGGAGACTTATGGCAGACAGATACGCAGTATTTT	CASSLGLAGDLWQTDTQYF
TRBV12-3/TRBV12-4	TRBJ2-7	TRBD2	NA	TGTGCCAGCAGTTCCGGACTAGCCTACAATGAGCAGTACTTC	CASSSGLAYNEQYF
TRBV20-1	TRBJ2-5	NA	NA	TGCAGTGCTGTAAAGATTGGAGAGACCCAGTACTTC	CSAVKIGETQYF
TRBV20-1	TRBJ2-7	NA	NA	TGCAGTGCTAGAGATATCGCAGGGTACTACGAGCAGTACTTC	CSARDIAGYYEQYF
TRBV4-3	TRBJ2-1	TRBD1	many	TGCGCCAGCAGCCAACCGGGACAGATCTACAATGAGCAGTTCTTC	CASSQPGQIYNEQFF
TRBV12-5	TRBJ2-2	TRBD2	NA	TGTGCTAGTGGTCTAGGGACTAGTGGGAACACCGGGGAGCTGTTTTTT	CASGLGTSGNTGELFF
TRBV12-3/TRBV12-4	TRBJ2-3	TRBD2	NA	TGTGCCAGCAGCAACCCCGGGAGGGCTAAGGGCACAGATACGCAGTATTTT	CASSNPGRAKGTDTQYF
TRBV19	TRBJ1-1	NA	NA	TGTGCCAGTCAACAGGGTAGGTTCGGTGAAGCTTTCTTT	CASQQGRFGEAFF
TRBV20-1	TRBJ1-1	NA	NA	TGCAGTGCTAGAGATCCGGGGAAAGGGGGCACTGAAGCTTTCTTT	CSARDPGKGGTEAFF
TRBV2	TRBJ1-2	NA	few	TGTGCCAGCAGTGAAACAGGGATCGGGTATGGCTACACCTTC	CASSETGIGYGYTF
TRBV20-1	TRBJ2-7	TRBD1	NA	TGCAGTGCTACGGGACAGGACGAGCAGTACTTC	CSATGQDEQYF
TRBV12-3/TRBV12-4	TRBJ2-7	NA	few	TGTGCCAGCAGTTTAGCGCCCGGGCAAACCTACGAGCAGTACTTC	CASSLAPGQTYEQYF
TRBV19	TRBJ2-1	NA	NA	TGTGCCAGTAGTGGGGGTTGGCTCTACAATGAGCAGTTCTTC	CASSGGWLYNEQFF
TRBV5-1	TRBJ2-1	TRBD2	few	TGCGCCAGCAGCGACGGGACTAGCGCTCGCGAGCAGTTCTTC	CASSDGTSAREQFF
TRBV9	TRBJ2-1	TRBD1	NA	TGTGCCAGCAGCGGCCCCCGGGACAGGGATGATTACAATGAGCAGTTCTTC	CASSGPRDRDDYNEQFF
TRBV5-1	TRBJ1-2	TRBD1	once	TGCGCCAGCAGCTGGCGACAGGGCGGTGATGGCTACACCTTC	CASSWRQGGDGYTF
TRBV7-9	TRBJ1-2	NA	NA	TGTGCCAGCAGCCCTGTAGGGGCTCAAGCTAACTATGGCTACACCTTC	CASSPVGAQANYGYTF
TRBV12-3/TRBV12-4	TRBJ1-4	NA	NA	TGTGCCAGCACCCGGCGGGGGGGAGATGAAAAACTGTTTTTT	CASTRRGGDEKLFF
TRBV25-1	TRBJ2-1	NA	once	TGTGCCAGCGCACGACTGGGGATGAGTGAGCAGTTCTTC	CASARLGMSEQFF
TRBV6-5	TRBJ1-2	TRBD1	NA	TGTGCCAGCAGGGGGTCGGGACAGGCCATTAACTATGGCTACACCTTC	CASRGSGQAINYGYTF
TRBV5-8	TRBJ1-2	NA	once	TGTGCCAGCAGCTTGGCAGCGGGGGTCTATGGCTACACCTTC	CASSLAAGVYGYTF
TRBV20-1	TRBJ2-5	TRBD2	NA	TGCAGTGCTAGGCGGGGACTAGCCTCAGAGACCCAGTACTTC	CSARRGLASETQYF
TRBV6-2/TRBV6-3	TRBJ2-1	NA	NA	TGTGCCAGCAGTTACCGGCAGGGGAGGGTCGACAATGAGCAGTTCTTC	CASSYRQGRVDNEQFF
TRBV5-4	TRBJ2-4	TRBD2	NA	TGTGCCAGCAGCCAGAGCGGGAACGGCGAGGTGGCCAAAAACATTCAGTACTTC	CASSQSGNGEVAKNIQYF